This T cell receptor beta chain originates from a study of response to subunit inactivated influenza vaccine. TCRdb reanalysed the RT-PCR reads using MiXCR and keeps one entry per CDR3 protein. The sample consists of 400,000 to 650,000 distinct CDR3 sequences, approximately 7.8% of them appearing once. Per the germline V gene, CDR1 is DFQATT and CDR2 is SNEGSKA (reference sequence). CDR3 length: 13 residues. V gave up 0 bases and J gave up 6 bases, with 11 bases separating them. The sequence derives from a man between 50 and 75 years old who received an inactivated influenza vaccine. The chain links TRBV20-1 to TRBJ2-5, with D maybe TRBD2 (6 bases). The sequenced sample was PBMCs from blood, obtained less than 25 months after vaccination. As DNA, the CDR3 is TGCAGTGCTAGAGATACGGGGGTAAAGACCCAGTACTTC. Protein product: CSARDTGVKTQYF.